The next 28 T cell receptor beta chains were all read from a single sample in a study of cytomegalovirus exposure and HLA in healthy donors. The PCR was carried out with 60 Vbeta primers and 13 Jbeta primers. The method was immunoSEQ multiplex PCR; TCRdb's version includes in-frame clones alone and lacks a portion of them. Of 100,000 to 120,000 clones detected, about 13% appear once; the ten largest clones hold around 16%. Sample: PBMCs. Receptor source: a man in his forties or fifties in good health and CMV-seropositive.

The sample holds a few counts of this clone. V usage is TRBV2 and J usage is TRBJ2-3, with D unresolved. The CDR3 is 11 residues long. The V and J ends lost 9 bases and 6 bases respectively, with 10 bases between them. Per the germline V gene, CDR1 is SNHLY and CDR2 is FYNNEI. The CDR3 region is CARSVSDTQYF. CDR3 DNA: TGTGCCAGGTCTGTGTCGGATACGCAGTATTTT. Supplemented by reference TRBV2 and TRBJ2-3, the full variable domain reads EPEVTQTPSHQVTQMGQEVILRCVPISNHLYFYWYRQILGQKVEFLVSFYNNEISEKSEIFDDQFSVERPDGSNFTLKIRSTKLEDSAMYFCARSVSDTQYFGPGTRLTVL.

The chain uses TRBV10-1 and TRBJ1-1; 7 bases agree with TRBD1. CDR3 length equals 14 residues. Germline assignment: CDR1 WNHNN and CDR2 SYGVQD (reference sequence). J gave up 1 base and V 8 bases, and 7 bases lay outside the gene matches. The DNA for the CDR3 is TGCGCCAGCTCGACAGGGACAGCGAACACTGAAGCTTTCTTT. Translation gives CASSTGTANTEAFF.

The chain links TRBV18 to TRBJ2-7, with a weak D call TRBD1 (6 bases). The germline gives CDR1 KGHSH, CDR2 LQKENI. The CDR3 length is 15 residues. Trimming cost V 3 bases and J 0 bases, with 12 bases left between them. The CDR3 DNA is TGTGCCAGCTCACCGTCCGGGACAAACTCCTACGAGCAGTACTTC. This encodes CASSPSGTNSYEQYF.

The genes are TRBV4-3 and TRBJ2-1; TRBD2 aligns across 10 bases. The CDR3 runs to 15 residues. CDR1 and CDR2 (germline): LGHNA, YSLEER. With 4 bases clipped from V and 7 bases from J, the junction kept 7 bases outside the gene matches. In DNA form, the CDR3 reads TGCGCCAGCAGCCTTTCAAGCGGGAGGGGTAATGAGCAGTTCTTC. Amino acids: CASSLSSGRGNEQFF.

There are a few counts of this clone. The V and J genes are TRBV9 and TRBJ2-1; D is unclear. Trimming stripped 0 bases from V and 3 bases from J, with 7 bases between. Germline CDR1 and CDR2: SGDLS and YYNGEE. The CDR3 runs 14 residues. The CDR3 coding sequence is TGTGCCAGCAGCGTAGCAGAGGACTACAATGAGCAGTTCTTC. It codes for CASSVAEDYNEQFF.

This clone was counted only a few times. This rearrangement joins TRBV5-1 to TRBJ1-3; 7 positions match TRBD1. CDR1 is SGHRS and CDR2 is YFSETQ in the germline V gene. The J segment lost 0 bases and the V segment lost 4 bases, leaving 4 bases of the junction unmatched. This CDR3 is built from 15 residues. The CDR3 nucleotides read TGCGCCAGCAGCCCGGGACAGCACTCTGGAAACACCATATATTTT. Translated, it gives CASSPGQHSGNTIYF.

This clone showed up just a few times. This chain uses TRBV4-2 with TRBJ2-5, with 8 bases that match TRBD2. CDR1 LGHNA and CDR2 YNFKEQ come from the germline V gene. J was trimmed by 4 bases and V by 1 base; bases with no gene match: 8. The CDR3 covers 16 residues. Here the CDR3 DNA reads TGTGCCAGCAGCCAAGCTTACGCGGGAGGAGGAGAGACCCAGTACTTC. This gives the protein CASSQAYAGGGETQYF.

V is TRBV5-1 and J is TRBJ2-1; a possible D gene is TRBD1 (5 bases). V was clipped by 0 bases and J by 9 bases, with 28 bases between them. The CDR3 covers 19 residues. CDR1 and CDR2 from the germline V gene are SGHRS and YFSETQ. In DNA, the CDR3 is TGCGCCAGCAGCTTGGTAAGGCAAACTATAGGCGGCCCTCAGGGTGAGCAGTTCTTC. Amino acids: CASSLVRQTIGGPQGEQFF.

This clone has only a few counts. This CDR3 is CSVARGGDTQYF. The DNA of the CDR3 is TGCAGCGTTGCTAGGGGTGGTGATACGCAGTATTTT. The chain links TRBV29-1 to TRBJ2-3; TRBD1 might be the D (5 bases). This CDR3 spans 12 amino acids. Trimming removed 4 bases at V and 6 bases at J, with 11 bases between. Germline values: CDR1 SQVTM, CDR2 ANQGSEA.

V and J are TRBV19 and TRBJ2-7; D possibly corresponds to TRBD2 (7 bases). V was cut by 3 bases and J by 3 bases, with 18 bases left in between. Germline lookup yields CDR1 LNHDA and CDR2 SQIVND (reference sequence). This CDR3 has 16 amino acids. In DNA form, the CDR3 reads TGTGCCAGTAGTATGACGCTAGGGGGGGAAAACTACGAGCAGTACTTC. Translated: CASSMTLGGENYEQYF.

CDR3 coding DNA: TGCAGCGGGGGGGGACAAGACGCAGATACGCAGTATTTT. It encodes CSGGGQDADTQYF. The gene calls are TRBV29-1 and TRBJ2-3; tentatively, D is TRBD2 (7 bases). The CDR3 sequence is 13 residues long. The V gene lost 7 bases and the J gene lost 4 bases, with 15 bases spanning the gap. CDR1 is SQVTM and CDR2 is ANQGSEA in the germline V gene.

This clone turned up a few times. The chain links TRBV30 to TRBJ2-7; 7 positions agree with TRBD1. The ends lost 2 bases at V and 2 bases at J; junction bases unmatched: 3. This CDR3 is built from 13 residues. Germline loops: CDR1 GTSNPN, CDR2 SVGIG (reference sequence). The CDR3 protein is CAWSTGTAYEQYF. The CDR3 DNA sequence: TGTGCCTGGAGTACCGGGACAGCCTACGAGCAGTACTTC.

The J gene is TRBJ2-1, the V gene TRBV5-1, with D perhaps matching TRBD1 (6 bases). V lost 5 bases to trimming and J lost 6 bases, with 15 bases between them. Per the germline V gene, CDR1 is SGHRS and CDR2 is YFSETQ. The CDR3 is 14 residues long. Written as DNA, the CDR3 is TGCGCCAGCAGGCTAGGGGGATGGTTCAATGAGCAGTTCTTC. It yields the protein CASRLGGWFNEQFF.

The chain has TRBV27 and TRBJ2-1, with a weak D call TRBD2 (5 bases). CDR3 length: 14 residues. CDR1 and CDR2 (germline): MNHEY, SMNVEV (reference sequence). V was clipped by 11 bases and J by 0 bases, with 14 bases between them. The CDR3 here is CAVGIPGSYNEQFF. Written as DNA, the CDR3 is TGTGCCGTCGGGATCCCAGGCTCCTACAATGAGCAGTTCTTC.

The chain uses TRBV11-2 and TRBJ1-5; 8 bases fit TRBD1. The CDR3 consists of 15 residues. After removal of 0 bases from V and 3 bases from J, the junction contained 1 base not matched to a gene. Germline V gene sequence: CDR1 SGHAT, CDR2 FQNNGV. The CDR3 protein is CASSLDQGANQPQHF. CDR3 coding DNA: TGTGCCAGCAGCTTAGACCAGGGGGCCAATCAGCCCCAGCATTTT. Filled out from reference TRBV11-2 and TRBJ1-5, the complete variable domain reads EAGVAQSPRYKIIEKRQSVAFWCNPISGHATLYWYQQILGQGPKLLIQFQNNGVVDDSQLPKDRFSAERLKGVDSTLKIQPAKLEDSAVYLCASSLDQGANQPQHFGDGTRLSIL.

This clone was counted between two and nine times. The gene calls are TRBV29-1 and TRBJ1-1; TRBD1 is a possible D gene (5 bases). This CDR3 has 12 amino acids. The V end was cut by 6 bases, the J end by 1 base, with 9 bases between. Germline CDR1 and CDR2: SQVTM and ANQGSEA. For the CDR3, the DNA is TGCAGCGTGGCCCAGGGGAACACTGAAGCTTTCTTT. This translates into CSVAQGNTEAFF.

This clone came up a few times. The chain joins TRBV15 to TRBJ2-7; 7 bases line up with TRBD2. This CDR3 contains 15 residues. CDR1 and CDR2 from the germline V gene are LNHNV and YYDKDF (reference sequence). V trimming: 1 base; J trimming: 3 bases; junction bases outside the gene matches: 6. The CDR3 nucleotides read TGTGCCACCAGCAGAGGTGGGACTACCTTCTACGAGCAGTACTTC. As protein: CATSRGGTTFYEQYF.

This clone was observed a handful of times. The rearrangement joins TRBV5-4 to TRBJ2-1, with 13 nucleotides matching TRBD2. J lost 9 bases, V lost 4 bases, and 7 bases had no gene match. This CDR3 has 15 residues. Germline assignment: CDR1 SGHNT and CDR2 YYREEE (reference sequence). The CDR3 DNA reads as TGTGCCAGCAGCACCACTAGCGGGAGGGCCACTGAGCAGTTCTTC. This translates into CASSTTSGRATEQFF.

The CDR3 DNA sequence: TGTGCCAGCAGACATTATTATGGACAGCCCGGTGAAGATACGCAGTATTTT. It codes for CASRHYYGQPGEDTQYF. J is TRBJ2-3 and V is TRBV7-8; weak D call: TRBD1 (6 bases). The germline V gene encodes CDR1 SGHVS and CDR2 FQNEAQ. The CDR3 length is 17 residues. Deletions cut 6 bases from V and 5 bases from J, with 24 bases between.

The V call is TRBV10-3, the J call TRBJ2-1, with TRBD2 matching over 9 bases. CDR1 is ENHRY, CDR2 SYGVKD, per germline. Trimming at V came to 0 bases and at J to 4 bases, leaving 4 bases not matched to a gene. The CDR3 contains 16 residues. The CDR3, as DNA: TGTGCCATCAGTGAGTCTACAGCGGGAGGTTACAATGAGCAGTTCTTC. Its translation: CAISESTAGGYNEQFF.

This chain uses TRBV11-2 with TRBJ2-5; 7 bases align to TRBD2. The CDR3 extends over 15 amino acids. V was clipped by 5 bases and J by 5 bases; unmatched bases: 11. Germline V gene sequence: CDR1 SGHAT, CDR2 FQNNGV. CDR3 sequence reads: CASSLPQGSGETQYF. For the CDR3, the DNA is TGTGCCAGCAGCCTCCCCCAGGGTAGCGGGGAGACCCAGTACTTC.

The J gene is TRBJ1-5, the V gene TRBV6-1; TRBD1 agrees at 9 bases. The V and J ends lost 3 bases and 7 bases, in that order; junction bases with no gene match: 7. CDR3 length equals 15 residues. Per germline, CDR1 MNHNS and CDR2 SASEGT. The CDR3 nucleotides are TGTGCCAGCAGTGAGTGGACAGGGGCTCGGCAGCCCCAGCATTTT. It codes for CASSEWTGARQPQHF.

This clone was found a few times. CDR3 loop: CASGRGGSGEKLFF. The CDR3, as DNA: TGTGCCAGCGGTCGAGGGGGCAGCGGTGAAAAACTGTTTTTT. The chain employs TRBV7-9 and TRBJ1-4, with 7 bases matching TRBD1. The CDR3 is 14 residues long. The junction had 10 bases not matched to a gene; V was cut back by 8 bases and J by 7 bases. Germline values: CDR1 SEHNR, CDR2 FQNEAQ (reference sequence).

This chain's CDR3 is CASSHGAAQDEKLFF. The CDR3 bases are TGCGCCAGCAGCCATGGGGCCGCCCAGGATGAAAAACTGTTTTTT. This chain links TRBV4-1 with TRBJ1-4, with D perhaps TRBD1 (5 bases). The V gene's germline CDR1 is MGHRA and CDR2 YSYEKL. The CDR3 runs to 15 residues. Trimming stripped 3 bases from V and 6 bases from J, with 14 bases between.

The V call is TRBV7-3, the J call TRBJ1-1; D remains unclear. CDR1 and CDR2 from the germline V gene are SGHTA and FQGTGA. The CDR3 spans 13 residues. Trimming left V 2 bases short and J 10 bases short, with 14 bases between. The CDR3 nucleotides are TGTGCCAGCAGCTTATCATCCTTAAGCGGAGCTTTCTTT. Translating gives CASSLSSLSGAFF. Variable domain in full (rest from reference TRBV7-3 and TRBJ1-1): GAGVSQTPSNKVTEKGKYVELRCDPISGHTALYWYRQSLGQGPEFLIYFQGTGAADDSGLPNDRFFAVRPEGSVSTLKIQRTERGDSAVYLCASSLSSLSGAFFGQGTRLTVV.

CDR3 DNA sequence: TGTGCCAGCAGTTTTGGGACATCGGACTATGGCTACACCTTC. This encodes CASSFGTSDYGYTF. The chain uses TRBV28 and TRBJ1-2, with a possible D match to TRBD1 (6 bases). Trimming took 3 bases from V and 3 from J, leaving 11 bases between them. CDR3 length: 14 amino acids. CDR1 MDHEN and CDR2 SYDVKM come from the germline V gene.

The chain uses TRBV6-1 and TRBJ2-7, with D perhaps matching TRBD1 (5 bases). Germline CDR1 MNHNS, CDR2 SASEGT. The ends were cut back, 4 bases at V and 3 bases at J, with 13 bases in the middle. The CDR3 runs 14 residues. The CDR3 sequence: CASSVERGFYEQYF. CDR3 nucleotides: TGTGCCAGCAGTGTTGAAAGGGGTTTCTACGAGCAGTACTTC.

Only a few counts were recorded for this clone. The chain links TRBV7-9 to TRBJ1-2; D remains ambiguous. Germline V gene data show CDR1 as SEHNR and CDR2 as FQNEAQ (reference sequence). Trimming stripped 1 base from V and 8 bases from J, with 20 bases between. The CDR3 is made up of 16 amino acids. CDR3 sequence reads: CASSLEATLGGRGYTF. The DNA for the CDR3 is TGTGCCAGCAGCTTAGAAGCCACCTTAGGAGGTCGCGGCTACACCTTC.